Presented here are 14 T cell receptor beta chains from one specimen sequenced in a study of OX40 agonist ivuxolimab in advanced cancers. Repertoires were generated with immunoSEQ multiplex PCR, while TCRdb's copy carries only in-frame clones and drops some. Found here are about 81,000 clones, about 92% of them singletons; the top ten hold approximately 14%. The specimen comprised CD4+ or CD8+ T cells sorted from blood, sampled in a trial of the OX40 agonist ivuxolimab. The receptors were gathered from an adult with an advanced solid tumor such as melanoma, head and neck, liver or kidney cancer.

The gene calls are TRBV19 and TRBJ2-7, with D hard to call. V lost 1 base and J 2 bases, leaving 9 bases between the germline ends. CDR3 length equals 14 residues. Germline V gene data show CDR1 as LNHDA and CDR2 as SQIVND (reference sequence). DNA of the CDR3: TGTGCCAGTAGTATAGGCCCATCTCCCTACGAGCAGTACTTC. Translated, it gives CASSIGPSPYEQYF.

The V and J genes are TRBV18 and TRBJ2-5, with D unclear. The CDR3 loop spans 13 amino acids. V was trimmed by 0 bases and J by 3 bases, leaving 5 bases between them. Germline lookup yields CDR1 KGHSH and CDR2 LQKENI. The CDR3 DNA is TGTGCCAGCTCACCACCAGGGAAAGAGACCCAGTACTTC. This translates into CASSPPGKETQYF. The full variable domain, completed using reference TRBV18 and TRBJ2-5, is NAGVMQNPRHLVRRRGQEARLRCSPMKGHSHVYWYRQLPEEGLKFMVYLQKENIIDESGMPKERFSAEFPKEGPSILRIQQVVRGDSAAYFCASSPPGKETQYFGPGTRLLVL.

The chain has TRBV4-3 and TRBJ2-2, with 13 bases matching TRBD2. CDR1 is LGHNA and CDR2 is YSLEER in the germline V gene. The CDR3 has 18 amino acids. The junction had 1 base not matched to a gene; V was cut back by 0 bases and J by 0 bases. CDR3 loop: CASSQDGTSGTNTGELFF. The CDR3 nucleotides are TGCGCCAGCAGCCAAGACGGGACTAGCGGGACGAACACCGGGGAGCTGTTTTTT.

This sequence joins TRBV7-6 and TRBJ1-2; D is uncertain. V was pared by 5 bases and J by 1 base, with 14 bases between. The CDR3 extends over 15 amino acids. Germline CDR1 reads SGHVS; CDR2 reads FNYEAQ. The CDR3 nucleotides read TGTGCCAGCAGCCCACCGGCCGGGATTAACTATGGCTACACCTTC. Amino acids: CASSPPAGINYGYTF.

The chain employs TRBV7-8 and TRBJ2-5; D not certain. Germline CDR1 SGHVS, CDR2 FQNEAQ. V lost 0 bases and J 5 bases, leaving 7 bases between the germline ends. The CDR3 contains 13 residues. The CDR3 is CASSLAGLETQYF. For the CDR3, the DNA is TGTGCCAGCAGCTTAGCAGGGTTGGAGACCCAGTACTTC.

V and J are TRBV13 and TRBJ2-2, with 9 positions matching TRBD2. CDR3 length: 18 amino acids. Germline assignment: CDR1 PRHDT and CDR2 FYEKMQ (reference sequence). V was pared by 4 bases and J by 0 bases, with 9 bases of the junction left unmatched. This chain's CDR3 is CASSSPIAGASNTGELFF. The CDR3 bases are TGTGCCAGCAGCTCCCCCATAGCGGGGGCCTCGAACACCGGGGAGCTGTTTTTT.

V gene TRBV4-1 combines with J gene TRBJ2-5; D possibly corresponds to TRBD2 (5 bases). Germline CDR1 MGHRA, CDR2 YSYEKL. The CDR3 covers 16 residues. Trimming took 4 bases from V and 1 from J, leaving 16 bases between them. The DNA of the CDR3 is TGCGCCAGCAGCCGTATAGGCGGTCGGGGCCAAGAGACCCAGTACTTC. This translates into CASSRIGGRGQETQYF.

The rearrangement uses TRBV6-5 and TRBJ2-7; D tentatively fits TRBD1 or TRBD2 (5 bases each). The germline CDR1 and CDR2 sequences are MNHEY and SVGAGI. V lost 4 bases and J lost 0, with 13 bases in between. The CDR3 length is 15 residues. Here the CDR3 reads CASSLPRDGSYEQYF. The CDR3 DNA follows: TGTGCCAGCAGTTTACCCCGGGACGGCTCCTACGAGCAGTACTTC.

The gene calls are TRBV4-3 and TRBJ2-7; 9 bases are a match to TRBD1. Germline trimming cut 8 bases from V and 1 base from J; bases unmatched to any gene: 9. The V gene's germline CDR1 is LGHNA and CDR2 YSLEER. The CDR3 is made up of 15 amino acids. This CDR3 is CASAPWTGASYEQYF. The DNA for the CDR3 is TGCGCCAGCGCACCATGGACAGGGGCGTCCTACGAGCAGTACTTC.

The gene calls are TRBV19 and TRBJ1-1; TRBD1 might be the D (5 bases). The germline V and J ends were trimmed by 3 bases and 0 bases, with 11 bases remaining between them. The CDR3 has 15 residues. CDR1 and CDR2 from the germline V gene are LNHDA and SQIVND (reference sequence). CDR3 DNA sequence: TGTGCCAGTAGTATGGAATGGGGGATGAACACTGAAGCTTTCTTT. This sequence encodes CASSMEWGMNTEAFF. Looking up the rest from reference TRBV19 and TRBJ1-1 gives the full variable domain: DGGITQSPKYLFRKEGQNVTLSCEQNLNHDAMYWYRQDPGQGLRLIYYSQIVNDFQKGDIAEGYSVSREKKESFPLTVTSAQKNPTAFYLCASSMEWGMNTEAFFGQGTRLTVV.

The chain employs TRBV7-9 and TRBJ2-7; TRBD1 agrees at 7 bases. Germline V lookup: CDR1 SEHNR, CDR2 FQNEAQ (reference sequence). V was clipped by 1 base and J by 5 bases; unmatched bases: 11. The CDR3 length is 16 residues. The chain's CDR3 is CASSLEAGGIGDEQYF. CDR3 DNA: TGTGCCAGCAGCTTAGAGGCAGGGGGTATAGGTGACGAGCAGTACTTC.

The rearrangement joins TRBV30 to TRBJ2-7; D is unclear. V dropped 0 bases and J dropped 3 bases, with 9 bases sitting between them. The length of the CDR3 is 13 residues. Germline CDR1 reads GTSNPN; CDR2 reads SVGIG (reference sequence). CDR3 nucleotides: TGTGCCTGGAGTGTAGGCGGATACTACGAGCAGTACTTC. This gives the protein CAWSVGGYYEQYF.

This clone was seen only a few times. The chain employs TRBV27 and TRBJ1-1; D is possibly TRBD1 (5 bases). Trimming left V 8 bases short and J 1 base short, with 8 bases between. The length of the CDR3 is 12 residues. CDR1 is MNHEY and CDR2 is SMNVEV in the germline V gene (reference sequence). CDR3 sequence (DNA): TGTGCCAGCCGAGGGGCGAACACTGAAGCTTTCTTT. Its translation is CASRGANTEAFF.

J is TRBJ1-1 and V is TRBV2; D ambiguous. CDR3 length equals 17 residues. Deletions cut 0 bases from V and 1 base from J, with 15 bases between. The germline V gene has CDR1 SNHLY and CDR2 FYNNEI. The CDR3: CASSEASYGTWNTEAFF. The DNA for the CDR3 is TGTGCCAGCAGTGAAGCGAGCTATGGTACTTGGAACACTGAAGCTTTCTTT.